These T cell receptor beta chains were read from a single sample in a study of fetal regulatory T cell absence and autoimmunity. Data came from immunoSEQ multiplex PCR; TCRdb stores just in-frame clones and leaves some out. The sample lists about 46,000 clones, around 85% occurring once. Sequencing input: cord blood. These receptors all stem from a newborn boy with IPEX syndrome. CDR3s include the opening cysteine and the closing phenylalanine or tryptophan. Each record gives: V gene, clone size, D gene, J gene, CDR3 protein, CDR3 DNA. D genes are given only for firm matches. Expanded clones get a size class; other rows say once, few or many, or leave the size out.

TRBV6-6	once	TRBD1	TRBJ1-4	CASSSKTGLAEKLFF	TGTGCCAGCAGTTCGAAGACAGGGTTGGCGGAAAAACTGTTTTTT
TRBV10-2	NA	NA	TRBJ2-7	CASSDPVAAYEQYF	TGCGCCAGCAGTGACCCGGTCGCGGCTTACGAGCAGTACTTC
TRBV6-1	NA	TRBD1	TRBJ2-7	CAGGQGSYEQYF	TGTGCCGGGGGACAGGGCTCCTACGAGCAGTACTTC
TRBV9	NA	NA	TRBJ2-1	CASSVGGSYNEQFF	TGTGCCAGCAGCGTAGGGGGCAGTTACAATGAGCAGTTCTTC
TRBV6-1	NA	NA	TRBJ2-5	CPRRQASQETQYF	TGTCCCCGACGACAGGCCTCCCAAGAGACCCAGTACTTC
TRBV11-2	NA	NA	TRBJ1-1	CASSKGTEAFF	TGTGCCAGCAGCAAGGGCACTGAAGCTTTCTTT
TRBV12-5	NA	NA	TRBJ1-5	CASGLPRWQGFNQPQHF	TGTGCTAGTGGTTTACCCCGGTGGCAGGGATTCAATCAGCCCCAGCATTTT
TRBV4-2	NA	TRBD1	TRBJ2-7	CASSPGQNPYEQYF	TGTGCCAGCAGCCCGGGACAGAATCCCTACGAGCAGTACTTC
TRBV7-8	NA	TRBD2	TRBJ2-1	CASSLRDYSYNEQFF	TGTGCCAGCAGCTTACGGGACTATTCCTACAATGAGCAGTTCTTC
TRBV7-2	NA	TRBD2	TRBJ2-3	CASSLIRTSGGASTDTQYF	TGTGCCAGCAGCTTAATTAGGACTAGCGGGGGGGCAAGCACAGATACGCAGTATTTT
TRBV7-2	NA	NA	TRBJ2-4	CASSLQPGLAKNIQYF	TGTGCCAGCAGCTTACAACCGGGACTAGCCAAAAACATTCAGTACTTC